These 26 T cell receptor beta chains were all obtained from the same sample, sequenced in a study of blood T cell repertoires in COVID-19 (dated by TCRdb to 2020 to 2021). The library was built by means of the immunoSEQ multiplex PCR assay. Not all clones reach the TCRdb copy of this immuneACCESS table, which keeps in-frame sequences only. Checked studies attribute under half of the gap to unresolved V genes and leave the rest unexplained. This sample gives some 190,000 clones in total; approximately 80% of them show up just once. Clones ranked in the top ten supply about 7% of the sample. Sequenced: peripheral blood. These receptors all stem from a man between 60 and 75 years old with acute or convalescent COVID-19.

This clone was counted only a few times. V is TRBV4-3 and J is TRBJ1-2, with TRBD1 identical over 8 bases. The germline V gene encodes CDR1 LGHNA and CDR2 YSLEER. The CDR3 loop spans 14 amino acids. V lost 5 bases, J lost 3 bases, and 5 bases stayed unmatched. The CDR3 region is CASSARQGHYGYTF. In nucleotides, the CDR3 is TGCGCCAGCAGCGCCCGACAGGGGCACTATGGCTACACCTTC.

The V and J genes are TRBV6-6 and TRBJ1-5, with a possible D match to TRBD1 (5 bases). The CDR3 loop spans 15 amino acids. Germline V gene sequence: CDR1 MNHNY, CDR2 SVGAGI (reference sequence). V dropped 0 bases and J dropped 1 base, with 7 bases sitting between them. The CDR3 here is CASSYSGESNQPQHF. The CDR3 region has the DNA TGTGCCAGCAGTTACTCAGGGGAAAGCAATCAGCCCCAGCATTTT.

This clone was observed a few times. The chain joins TRBV10-2 to TRBJ2-7; a weak D match, TRBD1 (6 bases). Trimming pared 3 bases from V and 7 bases from J, leaving 13 bases between. Germline CDR1 and CDR2: WSHSY and SAAADI. The length of the CDR3 is 13 residues. CDR3 sequence (DNA): TGCGCCAGCAGTGATGTCAGGGGTGAAGAGCAGTACTTC. Translated, it gives CASSDVRGEEQYF.

This clone occurred once. The rearrangement links TRBV7-9 to TRBJ1-1; D gene ambiguous. Trimming stripped 4 bases from V and 1 base from J, with 13 bases between. CDR1 and CDR2 from the germline V gene are SEHNR and FQNEAQ (reference sequence). This CDR3 is 15 amino acids long. CDR3 sequence: CASSSWAFSNTEAFF. DNA of the CDR3: TGTGCCAGCAGCTCCTGGGCCTTCTCGAACACTGAAGCTTTCTTT.

This clone was found once. The V call is TRBV18, the J call TRBJ1-1; possible D gene TRBD1, 6 bases. CDR1 and CDR2 from the germline V gene are KGHSH and LQKENI. The V end lost 0 bases, the J end lost 2 bases, and 16 bases lay between the germline ends. The length of the CDR3 is 17 residues. Written as DNA, the CDR3 is TGTGCCAGCTCACCACCATTTGGGCAGGGGCGAAACACTGAAGCTTTCTTT. Residues: CASSPPFGQGRNTEAFF.

V usage is TRBV5-6 and J usage is TRBJ1-6; TRBD1 might be the D (6 bases). Trimming left V 0 bases short and J 10 bases short, with 17 bases between. CDR3 length: 16 amino acids. Germline lookup yields CDR1 SGHDT and CDR2 YYEEEE. CDR3 nucleotides: TGTGCCAGCAGCTTGGTGGCAGGGGTTGCTGGATCACCCCTCCACTTT. Translated, it gives CASSLVAGVAGSPLHF.

The J gene is TRBJ2-3, the V gene TRBV7-9, with 10 bases lining up with TRBD2. This CDR3 contains 15 residues. Per germline, CDR1 SEHNR and CDR2 FQNEAQ (reference sequence). J lost 5 bases, V lost 5 bases, and 7 bases had no gene match. CDR3: CASSLSGRAEDTQYF. DNA of the CDR3: TGTGCCAGCAGCCTAAGCGGGAGGGCCGAAGATACGCAGTATTTT.

The count of this clone is one. The chain carries TRBV7-8 and TRBJ2-7, with D maybe TRBD2 (5 bases). CDR3 size: 12 residues. Per the germline V gene, CDR1 is SGHVS and CDR2 is FQNEAQ. Trimming left V 5 bases short and J 3 bases short, with 8 bases between. CDR3 residues: CASSLRDYEQYF. CDR3 sequence (DNA): TGTGCCAGCAGCCTCCGGGACTACGAGCAGTACTTC.

V usage is TRBV10-2 and J usage is TRBJ2-6; a possible D gene is TRBD1 (5 bases). CDR1 is WSHSY and CDR2 is SAAADI in the germline V gene. The CDR3 runs to 17 residues. V was shortened by 5 bases and J by 0 bases, with 14 bases between the two germline ends. CDR3 sequence (DNA): TGCGCCAGCAGTAACAGGTTTCTCCACTCTGGGGCCAACGTCCTGACTTTC. Translated, it gives CASSNRFLHSGANVLTF.

The V and J genes are TRBV30 and TRBJ2-3, with D maybe TRBD2 (6 bases). CDR1 is GTSNPN and CDR2 is SVGIG in the germline V gene (reference sequence). The CDR3 has 14 amino acids. V lost 4 bases, J lost 4 bases, and 15 bases lay in between. The CDR3 nucleotides are TGTGCCTGGAAGTCTAAGCGGGCCCCAGATACGCAGTATTTT. Translated, it gives CAWKSKRAPDTQYF. Full variable domain (outside the CDR3, taken from reference TRBV30 and TRBJ2-3): SQTIHQWPATLVQPVGSPLSLECTVEGTSNPNLYWYRQAAGRGLQLLFYSVGIGQISSEVPQNLSASRPQDRQFILSSKKLLLSDSGFYLCAWKSKRAPDTQYFGPGTRLTVL.

The chain carries TRBV10-1 and TRBJ2-3; D not resolved. Trimming pared 3 bases from V and 2 bases from J, leaving 15 bases between. Germline V gene sequence: CDR1 WNHNN, CDR2 SYGVQD (reference sequence). This CDR3 has 16 residues. CDR3 protein: CASSEALANITDTQYF. Here the CDR3 DNA reads TGCGCCAGCAGTGAAGCACTTGCTAATATCACAGATACGCAGTATTTT.

CDR3 loop: CASSLIPGGADTGELFF. The CDR3 nucleotides are TGCGCCAGCAGCTTGATTCCAGGGGGCGCTGACACCGGGGAGCTGTTTTTT. The chain uses TRBV5-1 and TRBJ2-2; TRBD1 aligns across 8 bases. The V and J ends lost 1 base and 3 bases, in that order; junction bases with no gene match: 8. This CDR3 is built from 17 residues. The germline gives CDR1 SGHRS, CDR2 YFSETQ.

The chain has TRBV19 and TRBJ1-2, with no clear D. The V gene lost 5 bases and the J gene lost 0 bases, with 10 bases spanning the gap. This CDR3 comprises 14 residues. Germline V lookup: CDR1 LNHDA, CDR2 SQIVND (reference sequence). The CDR3 protein is CASSRGGTNYGYTF. The CDR3 DNA follows: TGTGCCAGTAGTCGGGGAGGAACTAACTATGGCTACACCTTC.

The V call is TRBV5-6, the J call TRBJ1-3, with 10 bases matching TRBD1. The CDR3 loop spans 15 amino acids. Germline assignment: CDR1 SGHDT and CDR2 YYEEEE. V shed 6 bases and J 2 bases; nucleotides not matched to a gene: 5. CDR3 loop: CASKWDRGAGNTIYF. In DNA form, the CDR3 reads TGTGCCAGCAAATGGGACAGGGGAGCTGGAAACACCATATATTTT. Using reference TRBV5-6 and TRBJ1-3 for the parts outside the CDR3, the full variable domain is DAGVTQSPTHLIKTRGQQVTLRCSPKSGHDTVSWYQQALGQGPQFIFQYYEEEERQRGNFPDRFSGHQFPNYSSELNVNALLLGDSALYLCASKWDRGAGNTIYFGEGSWLTVV.

The rearrangement links TRBV20-1 to TRBJ1-1; D gene unclear. The V end was cut by 3 bases, the J end by 7 bases, with 9 bases between. The germline gives CDR1 DFQATT, CDR2 SNEGSKA (reference sequence). The CDR3 runs 11 residues. CDR3 coding DNA: TGCAGTGCTAGTCTCCGCTATGAAGCTTTCTTT. It specifies CSASLRYEAFF.

On this clone itself: This same CDR3 is encoded by further DNA sequences in the sample. The CDR3 spells CASDASTGGSETQYF. The CDR3 DNA sequence: TGTGCCAGCGACGCATCCACAGGGGGCTCAGAGACCCAGTACTTC. The rearrangement links TRBV19 to TRBJ2-5; TRBD1 agrees at 9 bases. The junction had 12 bases not matched to a gene; V was cut back by 9 bases and J by 4 bases. The CDR3 is 15 residues long. The germline gives CDR1 LNHDA, CDR2 SQIVND (reference sequence).

This chain links TRBV7-8 with TRBJ1-5; 9 nucleotides line up with TRBD1. The ends lost 5 bases at V and 5 bases at J; junction bases unmatched: 10. Per the germline V gene, CDR1 is SGHVS and CDR2 is FQNEAQ. The CDR3 totals 16 residues. The CDR3 here is CASSATGGWGDQPQHF. CDR3 nucleotide sequence: TGTGCCAGCAGCGCGACAGGGGGTTGGGGGGATCAGCCCCAGCATTTT. The whole variable domain, remainder taken from reference TRBV7-8 and TRBJ1-5, is GAGVSQSPRYKVAKRGQDVALRCDPISGHVSLFWYQQALGQGPEFLTYFQNEAQLDKSGLPSDRFFAERPEGSVSTLKIQRTQQEDSAVYLCASSATGGWGDQPQHFGDGTRLSIL.

The rearrangement uses TRBV6-5 and TRBJ1-1, with D possibly being TRBD1 (5 bases). The V and J ends lost 7 bases and 5 bases respectively, with 14 bases between them. Looked up from germline, CDR1 is MNHEY and CDR2 is SVGAGI. The CDR3 sequence is 13 residues long. CDR3 residues: CASILGGSTEAFF. The DNA of the CDR3 is TGTGCCAGCATCTTGGGGGGGAGTACTGAAGCTTTCTTT.

In its sample, this clone was seen a few times. The gene calls are TRBV3-1 (or the pseudogene TRBV3-2) and TRBJ2-1; 7 bases map to TRBD1. The CDR3 consists of 14 residues. Trimming took 7 bases from V and 3 from J; bases not matched to a gene: 6. The V gene's germline CDR1 is LGHDT and CDR2 YNNKEL (reference sequence). CDR3 in DNA: TGTGCCAGCACCCTACAGGGGAACTACAATGAGCAGTTCTTC. Translated, it gives CASTLQGNYNEQFF.

The count of this clone is one. The chain is built from TRBV5-4 and TRBJ2-1, with TRBD2 matching over 11 bases. The CDR3 is 15 amino acids. Germline trimming cut 4 bases from V and 7 bases from J; bases unmatched to any gene: 7. Germline values: CDR1 SGHNT, CDR2 YYREEE (reference sequence). The CDR3 here is CASSLTSGSSNEQFF. The CDR3 DNA reads TGTGCCAGCAGCCTAACTAGCGGGAGCAGTAATGAGCAGTTCTTC.

The chain recombines TRBV27 with TRBJ1-5; no reliable D call. Germline CDR1 MNHEY, CDR2 SMNVEV (reference sequence). The V gene lost 6 bases and the J gene lost 6 bases, with 15 bases spanning the gap. CDR3 size: 14 residues. CDR3 coding DNA: TGTGCCAGCAGCATCCGTGGTGGCGGTCAGCCCCAGCATTTT. As protein: CASSIRGGGQPQHF.

This chain uses TRBV6-1 with TRBJ1-2; tentatively, D is TRBD1 (6 bases). The CDR3 covers 15 residues. CDR1 and CDR2 (germline): MNHNS, SASEGT. Trimming removed 0 bases from V and 0 bases from J, with 8 bases in between. The CDR3 DNA reads as TGTGCCAGCAGTGAAGCTGCAGGGGCTAACTATGGCTACACCTTC. Residues: CASSEAAGANYGYTF.

CDR3 region: CATSDLQGSGRSYNEQFF. The CDR3 coding sequence is TGTGCCACCAGTGATTTGCAAGGGAGCGGGAGGTCTTACAATGAGCAGTTCTTC. The chain recombines TRBV24-1 with TRBJ2-1; 9 bases are a match to TRBD2. Germline assignment: CDR1 KGHDR and CDR2 SFDVKD. The length of the CDR3 is 18 residues. Unmatched junction bases numbered 9, after V lost 0 bases and J lost 4 bases.

The chain uses TRBV27 and TRBJ2-7, with a weak D call TRBD2 (6 bases). The CDR3 loop spans 12 amino acids. The V end was cut by 4 bases, the J end by 7 bases, with 11 bases between. The germline V gene encodes CDR1 MNHEY and CDR2 SMNVEV (reference sequence). As DNA, the CDR3 is TGTGCCAGCAGTTCCCCGGCGGGGGAGCAGTACTTC. This translates into CASSSPAGEQYF.

The V gene is TRBV4-1, the J gene TRBJ1-2; 9 positions match TRBD1. The CDR3 totals 15 residues. The V gene's germline CDR1 is MGHRA and CDR2 YSYEKL. J gave up 2 bases and V 4 bases, and 5 bases lay outside the gene matches. The CDR3 DNA reads TGCGCCAGCAGCCTCCCGGGACAGGGAAACTATGGCTACACCTTC. Translated, it gives CASSLPGQGNYGYTF.

This rearrangement joins TRBV5-1 to TRBJ2-1, with TRBD2 identical over 12 bases. The CDR3 runs to 16 residues. Losses at the gene ends were 0 bases for V and 4 bases for J; bases not matched to a gene: 2. Germline assignment: CDR1 SGHRS and CDR2 YFSETQ. Here the CDR3 DNA reads TGCGCCAGCAGCTTGGGGCTAGCGGGAGGGTACAATGAGCAGTTCTTC. This gives the protein CASSLGLAGGYNEQFF.